Listed here are 21 T cell receptor beta chains from one sample, sequenced in a study of shared clonotypes between healthy human individuals. Profiled with immunoSEQ multiplex PCR; TCRdb holds only in-frame clones, not every one. The repertoire holds millions of clones, with 95% as singletons. Source material: naive CD4+ T cells sorted from blood. Subset: CD45RA+ positively selected. These receptor sequences come from a man aged 18 to 35 in good health.

The rearrangement links TRBV18 to TRBJ1-2, with unresolved D. This CDR3 contains 14 residues. The V gene lost 1 base and the J gene lost 8 bases, with 14 bases spanning the gap. Germline V gene sequence: CDR1 KGHSH, CDR2 LQKENI. The CDR3 loop reads CASSPLREQKGYTF. The CDR3 DNA reads as TGTGCCAGCTCACCACTTAGGGAGCAGAAAGGCTACACCTTC.

The chain couples TRBV27 to TRBJ1-2, with 9 bases aligning to TRBD1. The CDR3 is made up of 15 amino acids. Germline V gene data show CDR1 as MNHEY and CDR2 as SMNVEV (reference sequence). V lost 3 bases and J lost 5; bases outside the gene matches: 7. CDR3: CASSLYGTGPYGYTF. The CDR3, as DNA: TGTGCCAGCAGTTTGTATGGGACAGGGCCTTATGGCTACACCTTC.

The chain combines TRBV7-2 with TRBJ2-7, with D possibly being TRBD1 or TRBD2 (5 bases each). Trimming took off 5 bases at V and 0 bases at J, with 26 bases between the two ends. CDR3 length: 19 amino acids. Per germline, CDR1 SGHTA and CDR2 FQGNSA. The CDR3 coding sequence is TGTGCCAGCAGCCCTTCACCGGGGACGGTGGTAAGGGGCTCCTACGAGCAGTACTTC. Protein: CASSPSPGTVVRGSYEQYF. The full variable domain, completed using reference TRBV7-2 and TRBJ2-7, is GAGVSQSPSNKVTEKGKDVELRCDPISGHTALYWYRQSLGQGLEFLIYFQGNSAPDKSGLPSDRFSAERTGGSVSTLTIQRTQQEDSAVYLCASSPSPGTVVRGSYEQYFGPGTRLTVT.

This chain connects TRBV27 to TRBJ2-7; D gene uncertain. CDR1 is MNHEY and CDR2 is SMNVEV in the germline V gene (reference sequence). The CDR3 totals 14 residues. The V gene lost 6 bases and the J gene lost 3 bases, with 15 bases spanning the gap. The CDR3 DNA reads TGTGCCAGCAGCAACCGCCCGTTCTACTACGAGCAGTACTTC. It is translated as CASSNRPFYYEQYF.

The gene calls are TRBV4-1 and TRBJ1-1, with TRBD1 identical over 7 bases. The CDR3 consists of 15 residues. CDR1 is MGHRA and CDR2 is YSYEKL in the germline V gene. V was clipped by 1 base and J by 2 bases; unmatched bases: 4. CDR3 protein: CASSQGRDRNTEAFF. The CDR3 DNA reads TGCGCCAGCAGCCAAGGGAGGGACAGAAACACTGAAGCTTTCTTT.

This sequence joins TRBV4-1 and TRBJ2-3, with 12 bases lining up with TRBD2. CDR1 and CDR2 from the germline V gene are MGHRA and YSYEKL. The CDR3 has 15 residues. The V segment lost 4 bases and the J segment 5 bases; nucleotides outside the gene matches: 4. CDR3 bases: TGCGCCAGCAGCCTTACTAGCGGGGGGTTAGATACGCAGTATTTT. As protein: CASSLTSGGLDTQYF.

The rearrangement uses TRBV2 and TRBJ2-1; unclear D gene. Germline loops: CDR1 SNHLY, CDR2 FYNNEI. This CDR3 comprises 14 residues. V was cut by 5 bases and J by 7 bases, with 15 bases left in between. The CDR3 DNA sequence: TGTGCCAGCAGTAATCCCCTATCGGTGAATGAGCAGTTCTTC. As protein: CASSNPLSVNEQFF.

This CDR3 reads CASSYSHNNEQFF. For the CDR3, the DNA is TGTGCCAGCAGTTATAGTCATAACAATGAGCAGTTCTTC. The V and J genes are TRBV6-5 and TRBJ2-1; D gene unclear. The CDR3 is 13 residues long. With 3 bases removed from V and 5 bases from J, the gap between germline ends came to 8 bases. Germline values: CDR1 MNHEY, CDR2 SVGAGI.

The table lists this clone with a count of one. The genes are TRBV10-3 and TRBJ2-7; D is possibly TRBD2 (5 bases). The CDR3 consists of 14 residues. V was trimmed by 2 bases and J by 3 bases, leaving 11 bases between them. In germline, CDR1 is ENHRY, CDR2 SYGVKD. The CDR3 coding sequence is TGTGCCATCAGTGAGGAGGGTCGGGGCTACGAGCAGTACTTC. This translates into CAISEEGRGYEQYF.

The chain's CDR3 is CASSPGGIVVLEQFF. DNA of the CDR3: TGTGCCAGCAGCCCAGGGGGCATCGTTGTGTTGGAGCAGTTCTTC. The V and J genes are TRBV14 and TRBJ2-1; 8 bases agree with TRBD1. The CDR3 contains 15 residues. Germline CDR1 is SGHDN and CDR2 is FVKESK. With 4 bases clipped from V and 10 bases from J, the junction kept 12 bases outside the gene matches. The full variable domain, rest sourced from reference TRBV14 and TRBJ2-1, is EAGVTQFPSHSVIEKGQTVTLRCDPISGHDNLYWYRRVMGKEIKFLLHFVKESKQDESGMPNNRFLAERTGGTYSTLKVQPAELEDSGVYFCASSPGGIVVLEQFFGPGTRLTVL.

The V gene is TRBV9, the J gene TRBJ2-3; D is unresolved. Trimming stripped 3 bases from V and 7 bases from J, with 6 bases between. CDR3 length equals 11 residues. Germline CDR1 SGDLS, CDR2 YYNGEE. The CDR3 nucleotides read TGTGCCAGCAGCGCGTACAATACGCAGTATTTT. The encoded protein is CASSAYNTQYF.

V usage is TRBV4-1 and J usage is TRBJ2-3; possible D gene TRBD2, 6 bases. This CDR3 is 16 amino acids long. V lost 0 bases, J lost 2 bases, and 12 bases lay in between. Germline V gives CDR1 MGHRA, CDR2 YSYEKL. CDR3 in DNA: TGCGCCAGCAGCCAAGATAAAGGCGGGGACACAGATACGCAGTATTTT. Protein: CASSQDKGGDTDTQYF.

The V call is TRBV2, the J call TRBJ2-7, with 10 bases lining up with TRBD1. The CDR3 runs 13 residues. CDR1 is SNHLY, CDR2 FYNNEI, per germline. V dropped 0 bases and J dropped 13; count of bases not matched to a gene: 6. The CDR3 DNA reads TGTGCCAGCAGTGAAGCGGGGACAGGGGCTCGATACTTC. This encodes CASSEAGTGARYF.

V usage is TRBV7-9 and J usage is TRBJ1-3; D call uncertain. Germline-derived CDR1 and CDR2 are SEHNR and FQNEAQ (reference sequence). Trimming removed 5 bases from V and 2 bases from J, with 13 bases in between. The CDR3 spans 15 residues. The CDR3 spells CASSVTGNTGNTIYF. For the CDR3, the DNA is TGTGCCAGCAGCGTTACGGGGAATACTGGAAACACCATATATTTT.

The V gene is TRBV19, the J gene TRBJ2-7; possible D gene TRBD2, 6 bases. The germline V gene encodes CDR1 LNHDA and CDR2 SQIVND (reference sequence). The V gene lost 4 bases and the J gene lost 4 bases, with 14 bases spanning the gap. CDR3 length: 14 residues. The CDR3 sequence: CASSRGEIGYEQYF. The CDR3 coding sequence is TGTGCCAGTAGTAGGGGGGAGATTGGATACGAGCAGTACTTC.

The gene calls are TRBV28 and TRBJ2-7; 10 bases agree with TRBD1. In germline, CDR1 is MDHEN, CDR2 SYDVKM. After removal of 6 bases from V and 4 bases from J, the junction contained 0 bases not matched to a gene. The CDR3 extends over 12 amino acids. The DNA of the CDR3 is TGTGCCAGCAGGGGACAGGGGTACGAGCAGTACTTC. This codes for CASRGQGYEQYF.

The chain uses TRBV27 and TRBJ2-7; the D gene is possibly TRBD1 (6 bases). There are 16 residues in the CDR3. The V gene lost 4 bases and the J gene lost 4 bases, with 20 bases spanning the gap. The germline gives CDR1 MNHEY, CDR2 SMNVEV (reference sequence). Here the CDR3 DNA reads TGTGCCAGCAGTTCCTCCCGGACAGAAATCCTATACGAGCAGTACTTC. This translates into CASSSSRTEILYEQYF.

The gene calls are TRBV27 and TRBJ1-2; 11 bases line up with TRBD1. With V trimmed by 5 bases and J by 10 bases, 6 bases remained unmatched. CDR3 size: 13 residues. Germline assignment: CDR1 MNHEY and CDR2 SMNVEV (reference sequence). The CDR3 reads CASSLRDRGTYTF. The CDR3 DNA reads TGTGCCAGCAGTCTACGGGACAGGGGGACCTACACCTTC.

The chain joins TRBV9 to TRBJ1-4; weak D call: TRBD1 (6 bases). The CDR3 sequence is 15 residues long. The germline V and J ends were trimmed by 4 bases and 0 bases, with 10 bases remaining between them. Germline-derived CDR1 and CDR2 are SGDLS and YYNGEE. CDR3 protein: CASSPRTATNEKLFF. The CDR3 DNA reads TGTGCCAGCAGCCCGCGGACAGCAACTAATGAAAAACTGTTTTTT.

This chain connects TRBV5-1 to TRBJ2-3; TRBD1 agrees at 7 bases. The germline CDR1 and CDR2 sequences are SGHRS and YFSETQ. V lost 4 bases and J lost 2; bases outside the gene matches: 7. This CDR3 has 15 amino acids. The CDR3 protein is CASSKPGQPTDTQYF. CDR3 nucleotides: TGCGCCAGCAGCAAGCCGGGACAGCCCACAGATACGCAGTATTTT.

The CDR3 loop reads CASGSRGAPLHF. The CDR3 nucleotides are TGTGCTAGTGGTTCCCGAGGGGCACCCCTCCACTTT. The chain carries TRBV12-5 and TRBJ1-6; possible D gene TRBD1, 5 bases. Germline assignment: CDR1 LGHNT and CDR2 FRNRAP. The ends were cut back, 4 bases at V and 11 bases at J, with 9 bases in the middle. The CDR3 covers 12 residues.